This entry lists 24 T cell receptor beta chains sequenced from one sample in a study of OX40 agonist ivuxolimab in advanced cancers. The assay was immunoSEQ multiplex PCR, and TCRdb's table has in-frame clones only and misses some. The repertoire holds about 82,000 clones, with about 91% as singletons. The sample consisted of CD4+ or CD8+ T cells sorted from blood, taken in a trial of the OX40 agonist ivuxolimab. These receptors all stem from an adult with an advanced solid tumor such as melanoma, head and neck, liver or kidney cancer.

The chain employs TRBV5-1 and TRBJ2-7, with 9 bases fitting TRBD1. Trimming at V came to 2 bases and at J to 3 bases, leaving 6 bases not matched to a gene. CDR3 length: 15 residues. From germline, CDR1 is SGHRS and CDR2 YFSETQ. The CDR3 reads CASSFGQGRVYEQYF. The CDR3 DNA reads TGCGCCAGCAGCTTTGGACAGGGGAGAGTCTACGAGCAGTACTTC.

The genes are TRBV27 and TRBJ1-5; 7 bases agree with TRBD1. The CDR3 contains 15 residues. Germline CDR1 reads MNHEY; CDR2 reads SMNVEV (reference sequence). After removal of 3 bases from V and 0 bases from J, the junction contained 2 bases not matched to a gene. CDR3 coding DNA: TGTGCCAGCAGTTTCGGGACAGATAGCAATCAGCCCCAGCATTTT. This gives the protein CASSFGTDSNQPQHF.

This chain joins TRBV27 and TRBJ2-1; 11 bases are shared with TRBD2. CDR3 length: 15 amino acids. V trimming: 2 bases; J trimming: 5 bases; junction bases outside the gene matches: 2. CDR1 and CDR2 (germline): MNHEY, SMNVEV (reference sequence). In nucleotides, the CDR3 is TGTGCCAGCAGTTTAAGACTAGCGGGGAACAATGAGCAGTTCTTC. It is translated as CASSLRLAGNNEQFF.

In its sample, this clone was seen a few times. The genes are TRBV9 and TRBJ1-3; D is perhaps TRBD1 (5 bases). This CDR3 spans 16 amino acids. Between the trimmed V and J ends, which lost 0 bases and 3 bases, there was a span of 13 bases. From germline, CDR1 is SGDLS and CDR2 YYNGEE. The CDR3 nucleotides read TGTGCCAGCAGCGTAGTTGACGGGGGAATTGGAAACACCATATATTTT. This sequence encodes CASSVVDGGIGNTIYF.

The rearrangement links TRBV5-1 to TRBJ2-2; D is uncertain. Deletions cut 4 bases from V and 2 bases from J, with 6 bases between. Germline values: CDR1 SGHRS, CDR2 YFSETQ. The CDR3 spans 13 residues. CDR3 nucleotide sequence: TGCGCCAGCAGCCCCCATAACACCGGGGAGCTGTTTTTT. This gives the protein CASSPHNTGELFF. The full variable domain, in which reference TRBV5-1 and TRBJ2-2 provide the parts outside the CDR3, is KAGVTQTPRYLIKTRGQQVTLSCSPISGHRSVSWYQQTPGQGLQFLFEYFSETQRNKGNFPGRFSGRQFSNSRSEMNVSTLELGDSALYLCASSPHNTGELFFGEGSRLTVL.

The chain joins TRBV5-1 to TRBJ2-3; the D is unclear. This CDR3 region has 13 residues. Trimming pared 4 bases from V and 4 bases from J, leaving 10 bases between. The germline CDR1 and CDR2 sequences are SGHRS and YFSETQ. CDR3 coding DNA: TGCGCCAGCAGCCTCGGGTCTTCAGATACGCAGTATTTT. It specifies CASSLGSSDTQYF.

This clone appeared once. This CDR3 is CASSKLGFYEQYF. CDR3 sequence (DNA): TGTGCCAGCTCCAAATTGGGGTTCTACGAGCAGTACTTC. J is TRBJ2-7 and V is TRBV5-6; D gene uncertain. Germline V gene sequence: CDR1 SGHDT, CDR2 YYEEEE. CDR3 length: 13 amino acids. V lost 7 bases to trimming and J lost 3 bases, with 14 bases between them. The complete variable domain, with remaining parts taken from reference TRBV5-6 and TRBJ2-7, reads DAGVTQSPTHLIKTRGQQVTLRCSPKSGHDTVSWYQQALGQGPQFIFQYYEEEERQRGNFPDRFSGHQFPNYSSELNVNALLLGDSALYLCASSKLGFYEQYFGPGTRLTVT.

The DNA of the CDR3 is TGTGCCAGCAGTTACAAGGAGGGAGTCGGCTACACCTTC. It specifies CASSYKEGVGYTF. J is TRBJ1-2 and V is TRBV6-5; D is unclear. Trimming left V 2 bases short and J 8 bases short, with 12 bases between. The CDR3 consists of 13 residues. Germline lookup yields CDR1 MNHEY and CDR2 SVGAGI.

The chain is built from TRBV27 and TRBJ2-1, with TRBD2 identical over 8 bases. The CDR3 length is 15 residues. With V trimmed by 8 bases and J by 1 base, 7 bases remained unmatched. The germline gives CDR1 MNHEY, CDR2 SMNVEV (reference sequence). The CDR3 loop is CASGSGSYSYNEQFF. The CDR3 coding sequence is TGTGCCAGCGGGAGCGGGAGTTATTCCTACAATGAGCAGTTCTTC.

V is TRBV27 and J is TRBJ1-5; D gene ambiguous. This CDR3 has 12 amino acids. The germline V gene encodes CDR1 MNHEY and CDR2 SMNVEV (reference sequence). The germline V and J ends were trimmed by 3 bases and 6 bases, with 6 bases remaining between them. The CDR3 protein is CASSFMGQPQHF. In nucleotides, the CDR3 is TGTGCCAGCAGTTTTATGGGTCAGCCCCAGCATTTT.

This clone was recorded only once. This chain connects TRBV5-4 to TRBJ2-4; D is unresolved. The CDR3 is 15 amino acids. Germline V gives CDR1 SGHNT, CDR2 YYREEE (reference sequence). Trimming cost V 4 bases and J 0 bases, with 11 bases left between them. The CDR3 reads CASSGEGRAKNIQYF. CDR3 nucleotide sequence: TGTGCCAGCAGCGGCGAAGGGCGAGCCAAAAACATTCAGTACTTC.

V is TRBV23-1 and J is TRBJ1-1; 7 bases fit TRBD1. TRBV23-1 is an ORF, with its function uncertain. V was clipped by 1 base and J by 4 bases; unmatched bases: 9. The CDR3 is 16 amino acids. The CDR3 nucleotides are TGCGCCAGCAGTCAATATAAGGCCAGGGGGTTCACTGAAGCTTTCTTT. Translated, it gives CASSQYKARGFTEAFF.

This clone was seen a single time. The V call is TRBV7-9, the J call TRBJ2-1, with 9 bases fitting TRBD2. There are 16 residues in the CDR3. The V gene end was trimmed by 5 bases and the J gene end by 7 bases; junction bases not matched to a gene: 12. Per germline, CDR1 SEHNR and CDR2 FQNEAQ (reference sequence). The CDR3 DNA reads as TGTGCCAGCAGCCCCCATAGCGGGAGCGAATGGAATGAGCAGTTCTTC. This sequence encodes CASSPHSGSEWNEQFF. Together with reference TRBV7-9 and TRBJ2-1, the CDR3 gives the full variable domain: DTGVSQNPRHKITKRGQNVTFRCDPISEHNRLYWYRQTLGQGPEFLTYFQNEAQLEKSRLLSDRFSAERPKGSFSTLEIQRTEQGDSAMYLCASSPHSGSEWNEQFFGPGTRLTVL.

The chain combines TRBV2 with TRBJ1-5; TRBD1 might be the D (5 bases). Trimming took off 6 bases at V and 0 bases at J, with 6 bases between the two ends. The CDR3 sequence is 13 residues long. The germline V gene encodes CDR1 SNHLY and CDR2 FYNNEI. The CDR3, as DNA: TGTGCCAGCAGAGGGGATAGCAATCAGCCCCAGCATTTT. It specifies CASRGDSNQPQHF.

The chain has TRBV5-8 and TRBJ1-2; tentatively, D is TRBD1 (6 bases). Germline V gene lookup returns CDR1 SGHTS and CDR2 YDEGEE. V lost 4 bases, J lost 2 bases, and 9 bases lay in between. The CDR3 loop spans 13 amino acids. CDR3: CASSRTANYGYTF. In nucleotides, the CDR3 is TGTGCCAGCAGCCGGACAGCAAACTATGGCTACACCTTC.

The V and J genes are TRBV6-5 and TRBJ2-7; D is undetermined. Trimming removed 0 bases from V and 3 bases from J, with 12 bases in between. In germline, CDR1 is MNHEY, CDR2 SVGAGI. The length of the CDR3 is 15 residues. CDR3 in DNA: TGTGCCAGCAGTTACTCACAACAGAGGCACTACGAGCAGTACTTC. It codes for CASSYSQQRHYEQYF.

The gene calls are TRBV18 and TRBJ1-2; D is unresolved. The CDR3 extends over 13 amino acids. The germline gives CDR1 KGHSH, CDR2 LQKENI. V lost 3 bases and J lost 5, with 10 bases in between. The CDR3 bases are TGTGCCAGCTCACCGTCAGACGCATATGGCTACACCTTC. Amino acid sequence: CASSPSDAYGYTF.

The chain recombines TRBV7-9 with TRBJ1-3; D ambiguous. Per germline, CDR1 SEHNR and CDR2 FQNEAQ (reference sequence). The ends were cut back, 2 bases at V and 8 bases at J, with 16 bases in the middle. The CDR3 totals 15 residues. CDR3 in amino acids: CASSLLVGSRDTIYF. The CDR3 DNA sequence: TGTGCCAGCAGCTTATTGGTCGGTTCACGGGACACCATATATTTT.

The count of this clone is one. The rearrangement uses TRBV25-1 and TRBJ2-7, with D perhaps being TRBD1 or TRBD2 (6 bases each). V was pared by 8 bases and J by 3 bases, with 17 bases between. The V gene's germline CDR1 is MGHDK and CDR2 SYGVNS. This CDR3 spans 14 amino acids. The CDR3 region is CASRRGDRSYEQYF. The CDR3 coding sequence is TGTGCCAGCCGTAGGGGGGACCGGAGCTACGAGCAGTACTTC.

In DNA form, the CDR3 reads TGTGCCAGCAGTGAATTAGCGACCAGGGCTTTCTTT. Encoded protein: CASSELATRAFF. V and J are TRBV25-1 and TRBJ1-1; D not certain. The germline V and J ends were trimmed by 1 base and 11 bases, with 11 bases remaining between them. Looked up from germline, CDR1 is MGHDK and CDR2 is SYGVNS. The CDR3 covers 12 residues.

The chain employs TRBV2 and TRBJ2-5; D not certain. V was pared by 8 bases and J by 2 bases, with 12 bases between. This CDR3 region has 13 residues. Per germline, CDR1 SNHLY and CDR2 FYNNEI. Written as DNA, the CDR3 is TGTGCCAGCCGGACCCACCAGCAAGAGACCCAGTACTTC. It codes for CASRTHQQETQYF.

The chain is built from TRBV4-3 and TRBJ2-5; 13 nucleotides match TRBD2. CDR1 is LGHNA and CDR2 is YSLEER in the germline V gene. This CDR3 region has 21 residues. The ends lost 0 bases at V and 5 bases at J; junction bases unmatched: 18. In DNA, the CDR3 is TGCGCCAGCAGCCAAGATACGCCGGGACTAGCGGGGTTGGGCGGCTTGGAGACCCAGTACTTC. The encoded protein is CASSQDTPGLAGLGGLETQYF.

The genes are TRBV19 and TRBJ1-5; 10 bases fit TRBD1. The CDR3 sequence is 15 residues long. Germline values: CDR1 LNHDA, CDR2 SQIVND (reference sequence). V lost 6 bases, J lost 3 bases, and 5 bases stayed unmatched. CDR3 protein: CASRPGQGNNQPQHF. The DNA for the CDR3 is TGTGCCAGTAGACCGGGACAGGGGAACAATCAGCCCCAGCATTTT.

V gene TRBV19 combines with J gene TRBJ2-1, with TRBD1 identical over 9 bases. V gave up 0 bases and J gave up 0 bases; unmatched junction bases: 6. CDR3 length: 18 residues. Per the germline V gene, CDR1 is LNHDA and CDR2 is SQIVND (reference sequence). For the CDR3, the DNA is TGTGCCAGTAGTATAGAAGACGGGACAGGGAGCTCCTACAATGAGCAGTTCTTC. Protein: CASSIEDGTGSSYNEQFF.